Sequencing of this T cell receptor beta chain was carried out in a study of blood T cell repertoires in COVID-19 (dated by TCRdb to 2019 to 2021). For the wider study: The collaborator samples originated in the United States, Italy and Spain and spanned the acute and convalescent phases of COVID-19. The prospective study material was composed of cDNA or gDNA derived from T cells, B-cell-depleted T cells, or PBMCs. The dataset comprised deeply sampled blood TCRbeta repertoires from subjects exposed to, actively infected with, or recovered from COVID-19. The repertoires were released in a freely available public database meant as a resource for research on the immune response to SARS-CoV-2. Samples came from the ongoing ImmuneRACE study (first 160 participants) plus 1,254 subjects from 6 global collaborators. The sample metadata nearly always contained a de-identified subject ID, COVID-19 status, age in years and sex. HLA class I and class II types, where available, came from metadata supplied by the sample provider rather than from assay-based typing. Here is what the overall study found, with its caveats: The amount of clinical and demographic metadata varied by source and participant and was provided uncurated.

In Seattle, one collaborating source enrolled patients while the infection was active and tracked those patients longitudinally over the course of disease. Whole blood was collected in K2EDTA tubes by collaborating institutions according to the institutions' own protocols. For TCRbeta analysis, collaborator samples were shipped as frozen whole blood, as isolated PBMCs, or as DNA extracted from either sample type. TCRbeta CDR3 regions were amplified from genomic DNA by means of the immunoSEQ Assay, a bias-controlled multiplex PCR. The paper's processing steps were these. The number of nucleated cells in each sample was estimated by amplification of reference gene primers within the assay. To quantify the absolute abundance of each unique TCRbeta CDR3 rearrangement, sequence reads were collapsed and filtered. Productive Simpson clonality was computed per sample as the square root of Simpson's diversity index over productive rearrangements. The table was pulled from immuneACCESS by TCRdb, which kept in-frame rearrangements only. Such tables lose some clones; where checked, under half of the loss comes from unresolved V genes, and the rest has no known cause. D and trimming come from the DNA, and the V and J calls and clone size come from that table. The sample yields some 71,000 clones; approximately 80% were counted once. The top ten constitute 10% to 15% of the sample.

The CDR3 spans 15 residues, from the cysteine through the phenylalanine. Just the 45-base CDR3 DNA is kept, in frame starting at base 1. CDR1 is given as ENHRY and CDR2 as SYGVKD, both from the germline V gene. Unmatched junction bases come to 6, with V trimmed by 6 bases and J by 0 bases. As to this clone: No cognate antigen has been identified for it. No quality values exist for individual bases; no much larger clone is one base distant.

The source of this sequence is a man aged 50 or older with COVID-19, enrolled during active disease. The sequence joins TRBV10-3 to TRBJ1-1; TRBD1 fits 8 bases in the junction. Material: peripheral blood. The DNA sequence is as follows: TGTGCCATCAGACCTCGGACAGGGATGAACACTGAAGCTTTCTTT. It encodes CAIRPRTGMNTEAFF.